This T cell receptor (beta chain) was identified during a study of cytomegalovirus exposure and HLA in healthy donors. Findings and caveats of the study: Cytomegalovirus association was listed for 170 or so TCR beta chains. In an earlier analysis, productive rearrangement rates for most beta V segments clustered near 87% or 30%. Most subjects' HLA-A and HLA-B alleles were reportedly predicted from TCR beta sequences. V- and J-gene trimming of TCR beta was linked (in a later analysis) to a missense DCLRE1C variant.

The CDR3 consists of 15 residues. Germline trimming cut 8 bases from V and 7 bases from J; bases unmatched to any gene: 11. Germline V CDR1 and CDR2: MDHEN, SYDVKM. This clone showed up just a few times. The antigen is undetermined. The PCR was carried out with 60 Vbeta primers and 13 Jbeta primers. Method: immunoSEQ multiplex PCR; TCRdb's copy keeps in-frame clones and lacks some. The sample has some 150,000 clones, approximately 80% seen once. The sequencing input was PBMCs. This chain links TRBV28 with TRBJ1-4; 9 positions match TRBD1. This TCR came from a woman between 18 and 30 years old in good health and CMV-seronegative. CDR3 sequence reads: CASGSRTGEGEKLFF. DNA of the CDR3: TGTGCCAGCGGATCTAGGACAGGGGAAGGTGAAAAACTGTTTTTT. The full variable domain, its missing parts supplied by reference TRBV28 and TRBJ1-4, is DVKVTQSSRYLVKRTGEKVFLECVQDMDHENMFWYRQDPGLGLRLIYFSYDVKMKEKGDIPEGYSVSREKKERFSLILESASTNQTSMYLCASGSRTGEGEKLFFGSGTQLSVL.